This T cell receptor (beta chain) was sequenced in a study of T cells after yellow fever vaccination. Study results and caveats: In post-booster samples, most primary-vaccination clones reappeared (under 98% CD4, 75% to 90% CD8). The secondary response was weaker but peaked faster, day 5 versus 15. Some clonotypes were seen in both the CD4 and the CD8 compartments. These made up a small share and likely arose from convergent recombination.

The sample holds a few counts of this clonotype. The antigen is unknown. TCRdb reprocessed the 5' RACE reads with MiXCR, giving one entry per CDR3 protein. The sample has about 330,000 distinct CDR3 sequences, over 4% seen once. This sample comprised PBMCs, obtained 5 days after the yellow fever booster vaccination. The clonotype was recovered from a man younger than 35 who received the YFV17D yellow fever vaccine.

The DNA for the CDR3 is TGTGCCAGCAGCTCAGGGGGAGGGGACGAGCAGTACTTC. It encodes CASSSGGGDEQYF. V gene TRBV7-3 combines with J gene TRBJ2-7; perhaps D is TRBD1 or TRBD2 (7 bases each). The V end was cut by 4 bases, the J end by 5 bases, with 12 bases between. The CDR3 loop spans 13 amino acids. Germline-derived CDR1 and CDR2 are SGHTA and FQGTGA.